This T cell receptor beta chain originates from a study of spatial heterogeneity in lung cancer. The time point: sample taken at primary tumor resection. Trimming stripped 5 bases from V and 5 bases from J, with 15 bases between. Looked up from germline, CDR1 is MDHEN and CDR2 is SYDVKM. CDR3 size: 15 residues. Each molecule of TCR cDNA was tagged with one unique molecular identifier. TCRdb redid the calling of the 5' RACE reads with MiXCR, one entry per CDR3 protein. The sample has fewer than 25,000 distinct CDR3 sequences; approximately 4.3% are singletons. General study results and limits: Expanded intratumoral alpha and beta TCR counts tracked tumor mutation counts.

This clonotype appeared a few times. The antigen is unknown. The TCR was taken from a male donor with early-stage non-small cell lung cancer. The chain has TRBV28 and TRBJ2-2; D not certain. This specimen was lung tumor tissue, taken at surgery. This CDR3 is CASSRTTESTGELFF. As DNA, the CDR3 is TGTGCCAGCAGTCGAACTACAGAGTCTACCGGGGAGCTGTTTTTT.